This TCR beta chain appears in the sequencing data of a study of cytomegalovirus exposure and HLA in healthy donors. The CDR3 is 12 residues long. Germline V CDR1 and CDR2: SQVTM, ANQGSEA. V lost 7 bases to trimming and J lost 5 bases; unmatched junction nucleotides: 7. Primers: 60 Vbeta forward and 13 Jbeta reverse. Generated by immunoSEQ multiplex PCR, the TCRdb table keeps only in-frame clones and is missing some. The table includes about 99,000 clones, over 75% detected once. On this clone: Its antigen is unknown.

General study findings and limits: Across donors, sequencing depth was assumed by presence/absence analyses to be roughly uniform. A previous analysis found most TCR beta V segments productive roughly 87% or roughly 30% of the time.

The chain has TRBV29-1 and TRBJ2-7; TRBD2 aligns across 8 bases. Sequences were obtained from PBMCs. The receptor comes from a man aged 60 to 75 in good health and CMV-seropositive. The CDR3 loop reads CSAEGGGNEQYF. The CDR3 DNA reads as TGCAGCGCAGAAGGCGGGGGGAACGAGCAGTACTTC.